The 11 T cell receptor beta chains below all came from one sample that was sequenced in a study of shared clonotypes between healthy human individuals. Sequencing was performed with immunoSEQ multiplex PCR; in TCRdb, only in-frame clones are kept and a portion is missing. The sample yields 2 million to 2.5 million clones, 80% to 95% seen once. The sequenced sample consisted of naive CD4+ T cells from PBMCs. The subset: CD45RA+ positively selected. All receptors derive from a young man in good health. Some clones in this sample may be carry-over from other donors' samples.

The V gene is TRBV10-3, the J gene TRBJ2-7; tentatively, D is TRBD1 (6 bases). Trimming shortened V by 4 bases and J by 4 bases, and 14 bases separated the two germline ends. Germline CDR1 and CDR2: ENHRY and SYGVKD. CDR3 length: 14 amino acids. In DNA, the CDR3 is TGTGCCATCAGTGGGAACGACAGGCTATACGAGCAGTACTTC. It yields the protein CAISGNDRLYEQYF.

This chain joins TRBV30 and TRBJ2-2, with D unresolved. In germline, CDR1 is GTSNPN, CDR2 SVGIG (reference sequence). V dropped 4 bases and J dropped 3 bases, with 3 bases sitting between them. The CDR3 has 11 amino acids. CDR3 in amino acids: CAWIYTGELFF. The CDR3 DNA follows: TGTGCCTGGATCTACACCGGGGAGCTGTTTTTT.

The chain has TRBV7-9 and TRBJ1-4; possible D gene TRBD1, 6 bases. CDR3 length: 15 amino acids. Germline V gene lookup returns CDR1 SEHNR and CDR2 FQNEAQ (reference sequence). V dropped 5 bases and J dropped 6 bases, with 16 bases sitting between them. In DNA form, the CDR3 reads TGTGCCAGCAGCACTGGGGACATCCGGGATGAAAAACTGTTTTTT. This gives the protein CASSTGDIRDEKLFF.

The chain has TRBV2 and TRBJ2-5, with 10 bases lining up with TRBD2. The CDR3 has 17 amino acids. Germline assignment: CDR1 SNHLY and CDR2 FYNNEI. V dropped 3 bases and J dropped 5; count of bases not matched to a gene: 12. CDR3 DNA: TGTGCCAGCAGTGAGGCCAGCGGGAGGGCGGGTTACGAGACCCAGTACTTC. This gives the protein CASSEASGRAGYETQYF.

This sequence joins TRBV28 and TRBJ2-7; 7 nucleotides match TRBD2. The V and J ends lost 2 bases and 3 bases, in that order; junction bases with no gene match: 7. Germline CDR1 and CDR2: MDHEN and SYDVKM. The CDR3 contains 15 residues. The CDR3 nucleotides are TGTGCCAGCAGTTTAGCGGGTAGCGGGCACTACGAGCAGTACTTC. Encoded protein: CASSLAGSGHYEQYF.

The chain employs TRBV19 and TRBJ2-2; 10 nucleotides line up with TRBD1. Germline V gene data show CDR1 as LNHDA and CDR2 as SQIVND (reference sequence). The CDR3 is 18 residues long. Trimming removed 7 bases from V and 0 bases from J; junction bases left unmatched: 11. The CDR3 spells CASTLRTGGTSNTGELFF. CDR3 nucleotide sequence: TGTGCCAGTACCCTCCGGACAGGGGGAACCTCGAACACCGGGGAGCTGTTTTTT. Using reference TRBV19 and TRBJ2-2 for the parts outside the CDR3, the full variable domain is DGGITQSPKYLFRKEGQNVTLSCEQNLNHDAMYWYRQDPGQGLRLIYYSQIVNDFQKGDIAEGYSVSREKKESFPLTVTSAQKNPTAFYLCASTLRTGGTSNTGELFFGEGSRLTVL.

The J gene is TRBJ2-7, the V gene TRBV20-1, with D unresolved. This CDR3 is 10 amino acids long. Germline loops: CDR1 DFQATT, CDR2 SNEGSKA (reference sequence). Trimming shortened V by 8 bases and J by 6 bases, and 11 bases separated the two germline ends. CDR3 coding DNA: TGCAGTTCCTGGCGTGGCGAGCAGTACTTC. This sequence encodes CSSWRGEQYF.

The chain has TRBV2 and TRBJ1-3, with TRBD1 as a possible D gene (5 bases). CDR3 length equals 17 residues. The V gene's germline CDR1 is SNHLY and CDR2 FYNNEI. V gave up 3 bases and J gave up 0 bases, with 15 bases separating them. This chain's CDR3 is CASSDPQRGDSGNTIYF. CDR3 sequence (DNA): TGTGCCAGCAGTGATCCACAAAGGGGTGACTCTGGAAACACCATATATTTT.

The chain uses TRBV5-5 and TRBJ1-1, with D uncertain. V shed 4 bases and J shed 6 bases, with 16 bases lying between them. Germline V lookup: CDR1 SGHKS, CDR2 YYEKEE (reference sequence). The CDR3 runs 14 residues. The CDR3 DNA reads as TGTGCCAGCAGCCGTACTGCCGGGGTCGCTGAAGCTTTCTTT. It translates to CASSRTAGVAEAFF.

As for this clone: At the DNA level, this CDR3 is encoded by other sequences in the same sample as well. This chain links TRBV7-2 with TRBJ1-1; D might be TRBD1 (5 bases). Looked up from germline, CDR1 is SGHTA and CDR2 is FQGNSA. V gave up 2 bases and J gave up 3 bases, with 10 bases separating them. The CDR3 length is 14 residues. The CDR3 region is CASSLQGGYTEAFF. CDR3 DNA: TGTGCCAGCAGCTTACAGGGAGGATACACTGAAGCTTTCTTT.

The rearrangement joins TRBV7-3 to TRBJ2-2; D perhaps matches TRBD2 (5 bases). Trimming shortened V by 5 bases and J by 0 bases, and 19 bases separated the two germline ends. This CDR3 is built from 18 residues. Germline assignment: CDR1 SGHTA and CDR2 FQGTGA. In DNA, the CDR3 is TGTGCCAGCAGCGCGCTAGCAGAAGTATATTCGAACACCGGGGAGCTGTTTTTT. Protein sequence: CASSALAEVYSNTGELFF. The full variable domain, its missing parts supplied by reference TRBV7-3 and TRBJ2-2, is GAGVSQTPSNKVTEKGKYVELRCDPISGHTALYWYRQSLGQGPEFLIYFQGTGAADDSGLPNDRFFAVRPEGSVSTLKIQRTERGDSAVYLCASSALAEVYSNTGELFFGEGSRLTVL.